This entry describes one T cell receptor (beta chain). The data belong to a study of blood T cell repertoires in COVID-19. Turning to the study itself: The origin of the acute and convalescent COVID-19 samples was the United States, Italy and Spain.

The junction had 8 bases not matched to a gene; V was cut back by 10 bases and J by 3 bases. The CDR3 has 14 amino acids. The germline gives CDR1 MNHEY, CDR2 SVGAGI. This table comes from immunoSEQ multiplex PCR, and its TCRdb copy is limited to in-frame clones, with some not included. The data show fewer than 90,000 clones, around 90% seen once. The rearrangement uses TRBV6-5 and TRBJ1-1, with TRBD1 matching over 10 bases. Sequenced material: peripheral blood. The receptor was isolated from a male donor with acute or convalescent COVID-19. The CDR3 protein is CATRPGTGDTEAFF. The CDR3, as DNA: TGTGCCACCCGACCCGGGACAGGGGACACTGAAGCTTTCTTT.